The entry that follows covers one TCR beta chain sequence. The length of the CDR3 is 15 residues. The germline gives CDR1 MDHEN, CDR2 SYDVKM. J lost 7 bases, V lost 6 bases, and 10 bases had no gene match. Method: immunoSEQ multiplex PCR; TCRdb's copy keeps in-frame clones and lacks some. The data contain about 94,000 clones, 75% to 85% of them singletons. This sample stems from a study of blood T cell repertoires in COVID-19. V is TRBV28 and J is TRBJ2-7, with 12 nucleotides matching TRBD1. Sequenced input: peripheral blood. This sequence originates from a human donor in a cohort sampled during active COVID-19. DNA for the CDR3: TGTGCCAGCAGGGGTCCGGGACAGGGGGCTGGGGAGCAGTACTTC. Encoded protein: CASRGPGQGAGEQYF. Variable domain in full (rest from reference TRBV28 and TRBJ2-7): DVKVTQSSRYLVKRTGEKVFLECVQDMDHENMFWYRQDPGLGLRLIYFSYDVKMKEKGDIPEGYSVSREKKERFSLILESASTNQTSMYLCASRGPGQGAGEQYFGPGTRLTVT.